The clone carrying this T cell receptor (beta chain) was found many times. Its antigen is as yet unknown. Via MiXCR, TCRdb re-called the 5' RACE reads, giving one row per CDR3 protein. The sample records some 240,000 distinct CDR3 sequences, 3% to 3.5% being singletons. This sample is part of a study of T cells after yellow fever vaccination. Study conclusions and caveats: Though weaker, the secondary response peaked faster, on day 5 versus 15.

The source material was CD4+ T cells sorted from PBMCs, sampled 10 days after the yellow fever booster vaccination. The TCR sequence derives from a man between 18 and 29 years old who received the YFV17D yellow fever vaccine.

CDR3 nucleotide sequence: TGCGCCAGCAGACCTAGCGGGGGCCCCCCCGATACGCAGTATTTT. It translates to CASRPSGGPPDTQYF. The chain couples TRBV5-1 to TRBJ2-3, with 10 bases fitting TRBD2. The CDR3 totals 15 residues. CDR1 is SGHRS and CDR2 is YFSETQ in the germline V gene. The junction had 9 bases not matched to a gene; V was cut back by 5 bases and J by 6 bases.